The 10 T cell receptor beta chains given below trace back to one sample, sequenced in a study of cytomegalovirus exposure and HLA in healthy donors. In the PCR, 60 Vbeta and 13 Jbeta primers were used. The repertoire was sequenced with immunoSEQ multiplex PCR; TCRdb's copy has only in-frame clones and lacks some. Here the sample spans about 100,000 clones, 73% being singletons. Sequencing was performed on PBMCs. The receptor source for this set is a man aged 40-49 years in good health and CMV-seronegative.

The chain combines TRBV7-6 with TRBJ2-2; TRBD1 agrees at 12 bases. The CDR3 totals 16 residues. V lost 3 bases, J lost 5 bases, and 4 bases stayed unmatched. In germline, CDR1 is SGHVS, CDR2 FNYEAQ. The CDR3: CASSLGQGAGTGELFF. The CDR3 region has the DNA TGTGCCAGCAGCTTGGGACAGGGGGCGGGGACCGGGGAGCTGTTTTTT.

The chain recombines TRBV12-5 with TRBJ1-1, with D unresolved. Germline V gives CDR1 LGHNT, CDR2 FRNRAP. This CDR3 has 12 residues. Trimming took 7 bases from V and 3 from J, leaving 9 bases between them. CDR3 amino acids: CASAAGDTEAFF. CDR3 sequence (DNA): TGTGCTAGTGCAGCGGGCGACACTGAAGCTTTCTTT.

The V call is TRBV11-2, the J call TRBJ1-1; no firm D call. The CDR3 runs 14 residues. V lost 4 bases to trimming and J lost 7 bases, with 16 bases between them. Germline values: CDR1 SGHAT, CDR2 FQNNGV. The CDR3 DNA sequence: TGTGCCAGCAGCTCTAGCCCGCGGGTTAGTGAAGCTTTCTTT. Amino acid sequence: CASSSSPRVSEAFF.

V and J are TRBV7-3 and TRBJ2-3, with TRBD1 matching over 7 bases. The CDR3 runs 14 residues. The germline V gene encodes CDR1 SGHTA and CDR2 FQGTGA. J was trimmed by 2 bases and V by 3 bases; bases with no gene match: 2. CDR3 loop: CASSFDRDTDTQYF. The CDR3 DNA is TGTGCCAGCAGCTTTGACAGGGACACAGATACGCAGTATTTT. Supplemented by reference TRBV7-3 and TRBJ2-3, the full variable domain reads GAGVSQTPSNKVTEKGKYVELRCDPISGHTALYWYRQSLGQGPEFLIYFQGTGAADDSGLPNDRFFAVRPEGSVSTLKIQRTERGDSAVYLCASSFDRDTDTQYFGPGTRLTVL.

This chain connects TRBV4-3 to TRBJ1-2, with TRBD1 as a possible D gene (6 bases). V lost 0 bases to trimming and J lost 5 bases, with 10 bases between them. This CDR3 spans 14 amino acids. The germline V gene encodes CDR1 LGHNA and CDR2 YSLEER. The CDR3 DNA is TGCGCCAGCAGCCAAGATCTAGGGACATATGGCTACACCTTC. Translated, it gives CASSQDLGTYGYTF.

This clone was counted at least ten times. J is TRBJ1-4 and V is TRBV29-1; 11 nucleotides line up with TRBD1. Germline V gives CDR1 SQVTM, CDR2 ANQGSEA. The length of the CDR3 is 13 residues. V lost 5 bases and J lost 8; bases outside the gene matches: 4. The CDR3 region is CSVTGTGGEKLFF. Here the CDR3 DNA reads TGCAGCGTTACCGGGACAGGGGGAGAAAAACTGTTTTTT. The entire variable domain, with the rest obtained from reference TRBV29-1 and TRBJ1-4, is as follows: SAVISQKPSRDICQRGTSLTIQCQVDSQVTMMFWYRQQPGQSLTLIATANQGSEATYESGFVIDKFPISRPNLTFSTLTVSNMSPEDSSIYLCSVTGTGGEKLFFGSGTQLSVL.

The chain couples TRBV5-4 to TRBJ2-2, with 11 bases that match TRBD1. Trimming removed 3 bases from V and 1 base from J; junction bases left unmatched: 8. Germline loops: CDR1 SGHNT, CDR2 YYREEE (reference sequence). The CDR3 consists of 18 residues. CDR3 protein: CASSSRTGGGGNTGELFF. As DNA, the CDR3 is TGTGCCAGCAGCTCGCGGACAGGGGGCGGTGGGAACACCGGGGAGCTGTTTTTT.

The rearrangement links TRBV9 to TRBJ2-3; the match to TRBD2 covers 9 bases. V trimming: 0 bases; J trimming: 5 bases; junction bases outside the gene matches: 1. The germline V gene has CDR1 SGDLS and CDR2 YYNGEE. CDR3 length: 14 amino acids. CDR3 bases: TGTGCCAGCAGCGTAGAAGCGGGGGGAGATACGCAGTATTTT. This gives the protein CASSVEAGGDTQYF.

The chain employs TRBV19 and TRBJ2-7; possibly TRBD1 for D (5 bases). The CDR3 is made up of 13 amino acids. CDR1 and CDR2 (germline): LNHDA, SQIVND (reference sequence). The V gene lost 7 bases and the J gene lost 2 bases, with 12 bases spanning the gap. The CDR3 spells CASIGDRPYEQYF. CDR3 nucleotides: TGTGCCAGTATTGGCGACAGACCCTACGAGCAGTACTTC.

V usage is TRBV5-1 and J usage is TRBJ2-7, with 8 positions matching TRBD1. Germline trimming cut 2 bases from V and 3 bases from J; bases unmatched to any gene: 4. This CDR3 is built from 14 residues. Germline V gene lookup returns CDR1 SGHRS and CDR2 YFSETQ. For the CDR3, the DNA is TGCGCCAGCAGCTTCACAGGGGGAGTCTACGAGCAGTACTTC. As protein: CASSFTGGVYEQYF.